This T cell receptor beta chain came from a study of blood T cell repertoires in COVID-19. Repertoires were generated with immunoSEQ multiplex PCR, while TCRdb's copy carries only in-frame clones and drops some. This table holds approximately 210,000 clones, roughly 90% found once. The CDR3 length is 14 residues. The V gene lost 0 bases and the J gene lost 4 bases, with 8 bases spanning the gap. CDR1 MGHRA and CDR2 YSYEKL come from the germline V gene. The sequencing sample was made of peripheral blood. The sequence derives from a man in his forties with active or convalescent COVID-19. This chain connects TRBV4-1 to TRBJ2-3, with D uncertain. This CDR3 is CASSQDPRPDTQYF. In DNA, the CDR3 is TGCGCCAGCAGCCAAGATCCGCGTCCAGATACGCAGTATTTT.